In its sample, the clone carrying this T cell receptor (beta chain) was seen a few times. Its target is not known. The data stem from a study of cytomegalovirus exposure and HLA in healthy donors. About the study: Findings of an earlier analysis included more than 90 million unique TCR beta sequences from roughly 200 million T cells.

Study-wide results and limits: An ancestry cluster, one associated with Asian ancestry, reportedly showed fewer N-insertions than the approximately 670-donor mean in a later analysis.

The V and J ends lost 7 bases and 3 bases, in that order; junction bases with no gene match: 3. Germline V gene sequence: CDR1 SGHRS, CDR2 YFSETQ. The CDR3 is made up of 12 amino acids. The PCR made use of 60 Vbeta and 13 Jbeta primers. Produced via immunoSEQ multiplex PCR; TCRdb's table is partial and in-frame only. The profile shows about 120,000 clones, roughly 70% of them singletons. The sequenced material came from PBMCs. V is TRBV5-1 and J is TRBJ2-7, with 8 bases matching TRBD1. The TCR was taken from a woman aged 45-59 years in good health and CMV-seropositive. The CDR3: CASGDRGYEQYF. CDR3 nucleotide sequence: TGCGCCAGCGGCGACAGGGGCTACGAGCAGTACTTC.